The 27 T cell receptor beta chains below come from one sample, sequenced in a study of shared clonotypes between healthy human individuals. Selected positively for CCR7 and CD45RO-negative, naive CD8 cells excluded terminally differentiated effector memory CD45RA+ cells. Generated by immunoSEQ multiplex PCR, the TCRdb table keeps only in-frame clones and is missing some. The repertoire holds around 2,100,000 clones, about 95% seen once, with 0.95% to 1.5% in the top ten. Sequencing was carried out using naive CD8+ T cells sorted from blood. Receptor source: a young man in good health.

The genes are TRBV2 and TRBJ1-1; D is uncertain. The CDR3 has 15 amino acids. CDR1 is SNHLY, CDR2 FYNNEI, per germline. The V and J ends lost 1 base and 0 bases respectively, with 9 bases between them. CDR3 sequence (DNA): TGTGCCAGCAGTGAAGGGGTTGCGGTGAACACTGAAGCTTTCTTT. Encoded protein: CASSEGVAVNTEAFF.

The chain links TRBV10-3 to TRBJ2-6; no reliable D call. The CDR3 consists of 16 residues. Germline V gene sequence: CDR1 ENHRY, CDR2 SYGVKD. Trimming left V 2 bases short and J 0 bases short, with 8 bases between. In DNA form, the CDR3 reads TGTGCCATCAGTGAGCCCGGGTACTCTGGGGCCAACGTCCTGACTTTC. Protein sequence: CAISEPGYSGANVLTF.

For this clone: The sample has other DNA sequences that encode this CDR3 too. The chain combines TRBV7-9 with TRBJ2-1; no clear D. This CDR3 comprises 14 residues. The V gene lost 1 base and the J gene lost 0 bases, with 4 bases spanning the gap. Germline CDR1 reads SEHNR; CDR2 reads FQNEAQ (reference sequence). In DNA, the CDR3 is TGTGCCAGCAGCTTAGGAAGCTCCTACAATGAGCAGTTCTTC. Amino acid sequence: CASSLGSSYNEQFF. The whole variable domain, filled in from reference TRBV7-9 and TRBJ2-1, reads DTGVSQNPRHKITKRGQNVTFRCDPISEHNRLYWYRQTLGQGPEFLTYFQNEAQLEKSRLLSDRFSAERPKGSFSTLEIQRTEQGDSAMYLCASSLGSSYNEQFFGPGTRLTVL.

In DNA form, the CDR3 reads TGTGCCAGCAGCGAGGACTGGTCATCCTACGAGCAGTACTTC. The encoded protein is CASSEDWSSYEQYF. The chain couples TRBV9 to TRBJ2-7; tentative D call: TRBD2 (5 bases). The germline V and J ends were trimmed by 3 bases and 1 base, with 11 bases remaining between them. CDR1 and CDR2 (germline): SGDLS, YYNGEE. The CDR3 is 14 amino acids.

This clone was picked up one time. The chain carries TRBV27 and TRBJ1-1; TRBD1 might be the D (5 bases). Germline CDR1 and CDR2: MNHEY and SMNVEV (reference sequence). V was clipped by 2 bases and J by 0 bases, with 16 bases between them. This CDR3 has 17 amino acids. The CDR3 here is CASSLQGGWMVNTEAFF. CDR3 nucleotide sequence: TGTGCCAGCAGTTTACAGGGAGGATGGATGGTGAACACTGAAGCTTTCTTT.

The CDR3 protein is CASSHTSEGTHEQFF. CDR3 DNA sequence: TGTGCCAGCAGCCATACTAGTGAGGGGACGCATGAGCAGTTCTTC. The rearrangement links TRBV13 to TRBJ2-1; D tentatively reads TRBD1 or TRBD2 (5 bases each). The CDR3 is 15 residues long. The V gene lost 5 bases and the J gene lost 8 bases, with 19 bases spanning the gap. Germline-derived CDR1 and CDR2 are PRHDT and FYEKMQ (reference sequence).

This clone occurred once. The chain combines TRBV10-3 with TRBJ2-7; 7 nucleotides line up with TRBD2. The CDR3 runs to 15 residues. Germline V gene lookup returns CDR1 ENHRY and CDR2 SYGVKD. V lost 8 bases, J lost 4 bases, and 14 bases stayed unmatched. Here the CDR3 DNA reads TGTGCCATCGCCGGGTGGGCGGGAGAGAGGTACGAGCAGTACTTC. It is translated as CAIAGWAGERYEQYF.

The rearrangement links TRBV30 to TRBJ2-5; D call uncertain. V lost 4 bases, J lost 2 bases, and 8 bases lay in between. Per germline, CDR1 GTSNPN and CDR2 SVGIG (reference sequence). The CDR3 is made up of 12 amino acids. The CDR3 reads CAWTHSQETQYF. The CDR3, as DNA: TGTGCCTGGACCCACAGTCAAGAGACCCAGTACTTC. Combining the CDR3 with reference TRBV30 and TRBJ2-5 gives the whole variable domain SQTIHQWPATLVQPVGSPLSLECTVEGTSNPNLYWYRQAAGRGLQLLFYSVGIGQISSEVPQNLSASRPQDRQFILSSKKLLLSDSGFYLCAWTHSQETQYFGPGTRLLVL.

In DNA form, the CDR3 reads TGTGCCACCTCAAGCGAGCGGGAGGCCGGGAGTACGCAGTATTTT. Its translation is CATSSEREAGSTQYF. The V gene is TRBV10-3, the J gene TRBJ2-3; 9 nucleotides match TRBD2. The CDR3 is made up of 15 amino acids. The J segment lost 8 bases and the V segment lost 10 bases, leaving 16 bases of the junction unmatched. CDR1 ENHRY and CDR2 SYGVKD come from the germline V gene.

The V gene is TRBV7-9, the J gene TRBJ2-5; TRBD1 or TRBD2 may be the D gene (5 bases each). The germline gives CDR1 SEHNR, CDR2 FQNEAQ (reference sequence). V was clipped by 1 base and J by 2 bases, with 20 bases between them. The CDR3 runs to 18 residues. The CDR3 bases are TGTGCCAGCAGCTTAGGGTTTTCGGGGAGAGGGGAACAAGAGACCCAGTACTTC. Translation: CASSLGFSGRGEQETQYF.

V is TRBV6-5 and J is TRBJ1-1, with 7 bases aligning to TRBD1. V lost 2 bases to trimming and J lost 6 bases; unmatched junction nucleotides: 6. CDR1 MNHEY and CDR2 SVGAGI come from the germline V gene. The CDR3 length is 14 residues. CDR3 nucleotide sequence: TGTGCCAGCAGTTACGAGTCAGGGGGTGCTGAAGCTTTCTTT. Amino acid sequence: CASSYESGGAEAFF.

Details on this clone: The same CDR3 also results from other DNA sequences found in this sample. CDR3 sequence: CASSVGGGTEQFF. The CDR3 nucleotides read TGTGCCAGCAGCGTAGGAGGGGGAACTGAGCAGTTCTTC. This chain links TRBV9 with TRBJ2-1; D is possibly TRBD1 (6 bases). There are 13 residues in the CDR3. CDR1 and CDR2 from the germline V gene are SGDLS and YYNGEE. V lost 0 bases, J lost 9 bases, and 10 bases lay in between.

The chain carries TRBV10-3 and TRBJ1-2; possible D gene TRBD1, 6 bases. The CDR3 loop spans 16 amino acids. Germline V gene sequence: CDR1 ENHRY, CDR2 SYGVKD. V lost 3 bases and J 3 bases, leaving 17 bases between the germline ends. As DNA, the CDR3 is TGTGCCATCAGTGACCTAAGGGGGAAGTCGGACTATGGCTACACCTTC. The encoded protein is CAISDLRGKSDYGYTF.

J is TRBJ2-7 and V is TRBV13; D is perhaps TRBD1 or TRBD2 (5 bases each). V was pared by 5 bases and J by 2 bases, with 13 bases between. The CDR3 totals 14 residues. Germline CDR1 is PRHDT and CDR2 is FYEKMQ (reference sequence). The CDR3 region has the DNA TGTGCCAGCAGCCTCCGGGACCGAGCCTACGAGCAGTACTTC. It is translated as CASSLRDRAYEQYF.

The chain has TRBV9 and TRBJ2-1; unclear D gene. Trimming took 1 base from V and 4 from J, leaving 12 bases between them. Per germline, CDR1 SGDLS and CDR2 YYNGEE. The CDR3 covers 15 residues. CDR3 coding DNA: TGTGCCAGCAGCGTAACCGCGGCACCTTACAATGAGCAGTTCTTC. Its translation is CASSVTAAPYNEQFF. The entire variable domain, with the rest obtained from reference TRBV9 and TRBJ2-1, is as follows: DSGVTQTPKHLITATGQRVTLRCSPRSGDLSVYWYQQSLDQGLQFLIQYYNGEERAKGNILERFSAQQFPDLHSELNLSSLELGDSALYFCASSVTAAPYNEQFFGPGTRLTVL.

The V and J genes are TRBV9 and TRBJ2-7; TRBD2 matches at 10 bases. Germline lookup yields CDR1 SGDLS and CDR2 YYNGEE. J lost 4 bases, V lost 2 bases, and 3 bases had no gene match. The CDR3 has 14 residues. The CDR3 DNA reads TGTGCCAGCAGCGTCGGACTAGCGGAGTACGAGCAGTACTTC. Protein: CASSVGLAEYEQYF.

The chain links TRBV6-5 to TRBJ2-3; 9 bases match TRBD1. The CDR3 length is 15 residues. CDR1 and CDR2 (germline): MNHEY, SVGAGI. Trimming cost V 2 bases and J 4 bases; bases outside gene matches: 4. This chain's CDR3 is CASSYDRGMSDTQYF. The CDR3 nucleotides are TGTGCCAGCAGTTACGACAGGGGGATGTCAGATACGCAGTATTTT.

This clone was picked up one time. This chain joins TRBV15 and TRBJ1-4; a weak D match, TRBD1 (6 bases). Per the germline V gene, CDR1 is LNHNV and CDR2 is YYDKDF (reference sequence). Trimming cost V 0 bases and J 4 bases, with 12 bases left between them. CDR3 size: 16 residues. In nucleotides, the CDR3 is TGTGCCACCAGCAGAGATCTGGACAGCTATAATGAAAAACTGTTTTTT. As protein: CATSRDLDSYNEKLFF.

This rearrangement joins TRBV7-2 to TRBJ2-3, with D tentatively TRBD2 (7 bases). Trimming took off 1 base at V and 4 bases at J, with 12 bases between the two ends. Germline lookup yields CDR1 SGHTA and CDR2 FQGNSA. The length of the CDR3 is 15 residues. The CDR3 region is CASSLVGGLADTQYF. The CDR3 region has the DNA TGTGCCAGCAGCTTAGTCGGGGGGCTTGCAGATACGCAGTATTTT.

The chain couples TRBV10-1 to TRBJ1-2; D gene unclear. V lost 3 bases to trimming and J lost 3 bases, with 8 bases between them. This CDR3 is 13 amino acids long. Germline V gene data show CDR1 as WNHNN and CDR2 as SYGVQD (reference sequence). The CDR3 protein is CASSEGLDYGYTF. The CDR3 region has the DNA TGCGCCAGCAGTGAAGGGCTCGACTATGGCTACACCTTC.

V is TRBV28 and J is TRBJ2-1, with 10 bases identical to TRBD2. Germline lookup yields CDR1 MDHEN and CDR2 SYDVKM. Trimming cost V 5 bases and J 4 bases; bases outside gene matches: 5. The CDR3 runs 15 residues. CDR3 amino acids: CASSDVSGGYNEQFF. CDR3 DNA: TGTGCCAGCAGTGACGTTAGCGGGGGGTACAATGAGCAGTTCTTC.

This chain uses TRBV10-3 with TRBJ2-7; D not resolved. Germline V CDR1 and CDR2: ENHRY, SYGVKD. The germline V and J ends were trimmed by 4 bases and 4 bases, with 11 bases remaining between them. The CDR3 has 13 amino acids. The CDR3 DNA sequence: TGTGCCATCAGTGGTCCCGAGACATACGAGCAGTACTTC. Translating gives CAISGPETYEQYF.

V gene TRBV9 combines with J gene TRBJ2-2, with D tentatively TRBD1 (6 bases). Trimming took 5 bases from V and 9 from J, leaving 14 bases between them. Germline assignment: CDR1 SGDLS and CDR2 YYNGEE. The CDR3 consists of 13 residues. The CDR3: CASRDGTNRELFF. The CDR3 DNA reads TGTGCCAGCAGGGACGGGACAAATCGGGAGCTGTTTTTT.

V usage is TRBV29-1 and J usage is TRBJ1-2; 7 bases line up with TRBD1. CDR1 is SQVTM and CDR2 is ANQGSEA in the germline V gene. After removal of 7 bases from V and 5 bases from J, the junction contained 4 bases not matched to a gene. The CDR3 runs 11 residues. CDR3 coding DNA: TGCAGCGGGTCGGGACAGTATGGCTACACCTTC. Protein: CSGSGQYGYTF. The entire variable domain, with the rest obtained from reference TRBV29-1 and TRBJ1-2, is as follows: SAVISQKPSRDICQRGTSLTIQCQVDSQVTMMFWYRQQPGQSLTLIATANQGSEATYESGFVIDKFPISRPNLTFSTLTVSNMSPEDSSIYLCSGSGQYGYTFGSGTRLTVV.

The chain joins TRBV9 to TRBJ1-1; D perhaps matches TRBD1 (6 bases). The CDR3 has 13 residues. Germline lookup yields CDR1 SGDLS and CDR2 YYNGEE. Trimming took 1 base from V and 5 from J, leaving 9 bases between them. CDR3 residues: CASSVTGKTEAFF. CDR3 nucleotides: TGTGCCAGCAGCGTAACAGGGAAGACTGAAGCTTTCTTT.

The genes are TRBV7-9 and TRBJ1-2, with a possible D match to TRBD1 (5 bases). The CDR3 contains 14 residues. The V and J ends lost 5 bases and 3 bases respectively, with 13 bases between them. The V gene's germline CDR1 is SEHNR and CDR2 FQNEAQ (reference sequence). The CDR3 loop is CASSLGARDYGYTF. As DNA, the CDR3 is TGTGCCAGCAGCCTAGGGGCTCGCGACTATGGCTACACCTTC.

This chain uses TRBV10-3 with TRBJ1-1, with 7 bases matching TRBD1. The junction had 14 bases not matched to a gene; V was cut back by 0 bases and J by 4 bases. The CDR3 loop spans 18 amino acids. CDR1 and CDR2 from the germline V gene are ENHRY and SYGVKD. CDR3 region: CAISESGGWEGGGTEAFF. In DNA form, the CDR3 reads TGTGCCATCAGTGAGTCAGGGGGCTGGGAGGGCGGTGGCACTGAAGCTTTCTTT.